This T cell receptor beta chain was identified during a study of blood T cell repertoires in COVID-19. The wider study: Samples taken during acute and convalescent COVID-19 were collected in the United States, Italy and Spain. PBMCs, B-cell-depleted T cells, or T cells provided the cDNA or gDNA that made up the material.

J was trimmed by 5 bases and V by 2 bases; bases with no gene match: 12. The germline CDR1 and CDR2 sequences are MGHRA and YSYEKL. The CDR3 covers 17 residues. In the study's own analysis: It was from reference gene primer amplification that nucleated cell counts were estimated. TCRdb's copy holds only in-frame clones and misses some; the assay was immunoSEQ multiplex PCR. The V and J calls and clone size come from that table; D and trimming were worked out from the DNA. The table records approximately 300,000 clones, about 86% of them present only once. Followed longitudinally, the Seattle patients had been enrolled during active infection.

The sequencing input was peripheral blood. The chain couples TRBV4-1 to TRBJ1-5; TRBD1 matches 7 bases. This clonotype was sampled from a person aged 70 to 85 with COVID-19, enrolled during active disease. The CDR3 sequence: CASSQSYFQGVDQPQHF. CDR3 bases: TGCGCCAGCAGCCAAAGTTATTTTCAGGGGGTCGATCAGCCCCAGCATTTT.